Presented here are 25 T cell receptor beta chains from one specimen sequenced in a study of T-cell memory formation after mild COVID-19. TCRdb itself ran the 5' RACE reads through MiXCR, one entry per CDR3 protein. The sample has hundreds of thousands of distinct CDR3 sequences, about 18% seen once. The source material was PBMCs or a T cell subset sorted from them (not recorded which). These receptor sequences come from an adult woman who had mild COVID-19 (a few samples of this study predate the infection). Cell type and time point are not known.

The rearrangement links TRBV7-3 to TRBJ2-1; perhaps TRBD2 as D (5 bases). The CDR3 totals 14 residues. Germline assignment: CDR1 SGHTA and CDR2 FQGTGA. V lost 2 bases and J lost 7, with 12 bases in between. CDR3 DNA: TGTGCCAGCAGCTTATCCCCGGGGATTAATGAGCAGTTCTTC. Protein: CASSLSPGINEQFF.

This clonotype has just a few counts. The CDR3: CAWMDSYEQYF. The CDR3, as DNA: TGTGCCTGGATGGATTCCTACGAGCAGTACTTC. J is TRBJ2-7 and V is TRBV30; D is unclear. This CDR3 has 11 residues. Germline CDR1 reads GTSNPN; CDR2 reads SVGIG (reference sequence). Trimming cost V 4 bases and J 1 base, with 5 bases left between them.

The chain couples TRBV12-3 or TRBV12-4 to TRBJ1-4, with 12 nucleotides matching TRBD1. J lost 0 bases, V lost 6 bases, and 5 bases had no gene match. This CDR3 is built from 17 residues. This CDR3 is CASSLGTGGSTNEKLFF. The CDR3 nucleotides read TGTGCCAGCAGCCTTGGGACAGGGGGCTCAACTAATGAAAAACTGTTTTTT.

This clonotype has only a few counts. The J gene is TRBJ2-5, the V gene TRBV7-9, with 7 bases matching TRBD1. The trim removed 3 bases at V and 9 bases at J, leaving 7 bases unmatched. This CDR3 spans 13 amino acids. Germline V lookup: CDR1 SEHNR, CDR2 FQNEAQ (reference sequence). CDR3 coding DNA: TGTGCCAGCAGCTTGACAGGGCCTGGGGCCCAGTACTTC. Translating gives CASSLTGPGAQYF.

The rearrangement links TRBV7-3 to TRBJ1-1; D gene ambiguous. The CDR3 runs 13 residues. CDR1 is SGHTA, CDR2 FQGTGA, per germline. The germline V and J ends were trimmed by 3 bases and 2 bases, with 7 bases remaining between them. CDR3 nucleotides: TGTGCCAGCAGCTTCCTGGACAACACTGAAGCTTTCTTT. The encoded protein is CASSFLDNTEAFF.

The chain has TRBV13 and TRBJ1-1; D unclear. The CDR3 length is 12 residues. V was shortened by 1 base and J by 7 bases, with 7 bases between the two germline ends. The germline V gene encodes CDR1 PRHDT and CDR2 FYEKMQ (reference sequence). CDR3 region: CASSLVGNEAFF. The CDR3 coding sequence is TGTGCCAGCAGCTTAGTGGGGAATGAAGCTTTCTTT.

V and J are TRBV20-1 and TRBJ2-1; 8 bases map to TRBD2. The CDR3 consists of 16 residues. Germline V CDR1 and CDR2: DFQATT, SNEGSKA (reference sequence). V lost 1 base and J lost 6; bases outside the gene matches: 11. As DNA, the CDR3 is TGCAGTGCTAGAGGACAAAGGGGGACTAGACGCAATGAGCAGTTCTTC. Amino acid sequence: CSARGQRGTRRNEQFF.

The rearrangement uses TRBV4-2 and TRBJ2-1; D is undetermined. This CDR3 contains 15 residues. Germline loops: CDR1 LGHNA, CDR2 YNFKEQ. V was clipped by 0 bases and J by 2 bases, with 8 bases between them. CDR3 bases: TGTGCCAGCAGCCAAGACGAAGCAACCTACAATGAGCAGTTCTTC. The encoded protein is CASSQDEATYNEQFF.

V and J are TRBV11-3 and TRBJ2-1, with 8 positions matching TRBD1. CDR3 length: 17 amino acids. With V trimmed by 2 bases and J by 2 bases, 8 bases remained unmatched. Germline CDR1 and CDR2: SGHNT and YENEEA. The CDR3 coding sequence is TGTGCCAGCAGCTTAAGGCGCAGGGGACAGGCCTACAATGAGCAGTTCTTC. Protein: CASSLRRRGQAYNEQFF.

This clonotype occurred a few times. This CDR3 reads CASSLAGTRHYGYTF. The CDR3 DNA reads as TGTGCCAGCAGCTTGGCCGGGACGAGACACTATGGCTACACCTTC. The rearrangement uses TRBV5-4 and TRBJ1-2; D possibly corresponds to TRBD1 (5 bases). Trimming removed 0 bases from V and 3 bases from J, with 12 bases in between. This CDR3 is built from 15 residues. Per the germline V gene, CDR1 is SGHNT and CDR2 is YYREEE (reference sequence).

This rearrangement joins TRBV7-2 to TRBJ2-2; D is undetermined. The V gene's germline CDR1 is SGHTA and CDR2 FQGNSA. V lost 5 bases to trimming and J lost 2 bases, with 12 bases between them. The CDR3 length is 15 residues. CDR3 residues: CASSPFTTNTGELFF. The CDR3 nucleotides read TGTGCCAGCAGCCCCTTTACAACAAACACCGGGGAGCTGTTTTTT.

The chain is built from TRBV9 and TRBJ2-2, with 9 bases fitting TRBD1. J was trimmed by 6 bases and V by 3 bases; bases with no gene match: 15. There are 18 residues in the CDR3. Germline V gene lookup returns CDR1 SGDLS and CDR2 YYNGEE. CDR3 bases: TGTGCCAGCAGCGGAGCGTGGGGGGACAGGGCCCCACCCGGGGAGCTGTTTTTT. The encoded protein is CASSGAWGDRAPPGELFF.

This clonotype was counted between two and nine times. The rearrangement joins TRBV3-1 to TRBJ2-1, with TRBD2 matching over 7 bases. This CDR3 has 15 residues. After removal of 3 bases from V and 7 bases from J, the junction contained 9 bases not matched to a gene. Germline assignment: CDR1 LGHDT and CDR2 YNNKEL (reference sequence). The CDR3 region is CASSQAALAVNEQFF. Here the CDR3 DNA reads TGTGCCAGCAGCCAGGCGGCCCTAGCGGTAAATGAGCAGTTCTTC.

This clonotype was recorded many times. The rearrangement joins TRBV7-3 to TRBJ1-1; D unresolved. The germline gives CDR1 SGHTA, CDR2 FQGTGA. Trimming left V 6 bases short and J 2 bases short, with 10 bases between. There are 13 residues in the CDR3. CDR3 loop: CASSQRRNTEAFF. CDR3 nucleotide sequence: TGTGCCAGCAGTCAAAGGAGAAACACTGAAGCTTTCTTT.

This chain joins TRBV5-1 and TRBJ2-1; a weak D match, TRBD1 (6 bases). Germline CDR1 reads SGHRS; CDR2 reads YFSETQ. Trimming cost V 5 bases and J 4 bases, with 13 bases left between them. The length of the CDR3 is 14 residues. The chain's CDR3 is CASRGAEKYNEQFF. The CDR3 DNA reads TGCGCCAGCAGGGGGGCGGAAAAATACAATGAGCAGTTCTTC.

V is TRBV20-1 and J is TRBJ1-3, with unresolved D. Germline values: CDR1 DFQATT, CDR2 SNEGSKA (reference sequence). V was shortened by 3 bases and J by 3 bases, with 6 bases between the two germline ends. This CDR3 region has 12 residues. This CDR3 reads CSASLGGNTIYF. In DNA, the CDR3 is TGCAGTGCTAGTCTGGGTGGAAACACCATATATTTT.

This clonotype has only a few counts. The gene calls are TRBV20-1 and TRBJ2-3; 7 nucleotides match TRBD2. The CDR3 is made up of 13 amino acids. Trimming took 6 bases from V and 2 from J; bases not matched to a gene: 5. CDR1 is DFQATT, CDR2 SNEGSKA, per germline (reference sequence). CDR3 protein: CSASTSNTDTQYF. In DNA, the CDR3 is TGCAGTGCGTCGACTAGCAACACAGATACGCAGTATTTT.

This clonotype was recorded a few times. The chain combines TRBV11-2 with TRBJ1-3, with D possibly matching TRBD1 (6 bases). Trimming took 6 bases from V and 0 from J, leaving 15 bases between them. CDR3 length equals 16 residues. Germline V lookup: CDR1 SGHAT, CDR2 FQNNGV. Here the CDR3 DNA reads TGTGCCAGCAGGCGACTGGGACACCTCTCTGGAAACACCATATATTTT. Amino acid sequence: CASRRLGHLSGNTIYF.

In this sample, this clonotype turned up a few times. The rearrangement joins TRBV3-1 to TRBJ2-5, with D maybe TRBD2 (5 bases). The ends were cut back, 3 bases at V and 5 bases at J, with 13 bases in the middle. CDR3 length equals 14 residues. Germline CDR1 reads LGHDT; CDR2 reads YNNKEL (reference sequence). The CDR3 here is CASSHVLEEETQYF. The DNA of the CDR3 is TGTGCCAGCAGCCACGTGCTGGAGGAGGAGACCCAGTACTTC.

This sequence joins TRBV3-1 and TRBJ1-2, with D possibly TRBD1 on 5 matching bases. The germline V gene has CDR1 LGHDT and CDR2 YNNKEL (reference sequence). The CDR3 loop spans 19 amino acids. V dropped 4 bases and J dropped 6 bases, with 30 bases sitting between them. The CDR3 region is CASSRTDVRGSGSRNGYTF. DNA for the CDR3: TGTGCCAGCAGCCGTACCGACGTGAGGGGATCGGGATCCAGAAATGGCTACACCTTC.

This clonotype was counted a few times. The chain uses TRBV6-6 and TRBJ2-7; 11 nucleotides match TRBD1. Unmatched junction bases numbered 0, after V lost 2 bases and J lost 0 bases. CDR1 MNHNY and CDR2 SVGAGI come from the germline V gene (reference sequence). The CDR3 contains 15 residues. The CDR3: CASSYGTGGSYEQYF. The CDR3 nucleotides read TGTGCCAGCAGTTACGGGACAGGGGGCTCCTACGAGCAGTACTTC.

The chain combines TRBV5-1 with TRBJ1-1; 10 bases line up with TRBD1. Per the germline V gene, CDR1 is SGHRS and CDR2 is YFSETQ. V lost 3 bases and J lost 4; bases outside the gene matches: 6. This CDR3 is built from 15 residues. CDR3 sequence (DNA): TGCGCCAGCAGCTACCCGGACAGGGGGGGCACTGAAGCTTTCTTT. Translation: CASSYPDRGGTEAFF.

The chain uses TRBV4-2 and TRBJ1-3; D remains unclear. The CDR3 runs to 17 residues. Germline V gene lookup returns CDR1 LGHNA and CDR2 YNFKEQ. V shed 0 bases and J shed 0 bases, with 12 bases lying between them. This CDR3 reads CASSQEEEPSSGNTIYF. DNA for the CDR3: TGTGCCAGCAGCCAAGAAGAGGAACCAAGCTCTGGAAACACCATATATTTT.

In this sample, this clonotype turned up a few times. This rearrangement joins TRBV6-5 to TRBJ2-2, with 14 bases lining up with TRBD2. CDR3 length equals 18 residues. The trim removed 6 bases at V and 3 bases at J, leaving 9 bases unmatched. CDR1 is MNHEY and CDR2 is SVGAGI in the germline V gene. The CDR3 nucleotides read TGTGCCAGCAGCACCACGGGACTAGCGGGAGAGGACACCGGGGAGCTGTTTTTT. It is translated as CASSTTGLAGEDTGELFF.

This clonotype was seen a handful of times. This chain connects TRBV6-5 to TRBJ2-2; tentatively, D is TRBD2 (5 bases). Trimming left V 8 bases short and J 0 bases short, with 10 bases between. This CDR3 has 14 residues. In germline, CDR1 is MNHEY, CDR2 SVGAGI. CDR3 DNA: TGTGCCAGCGGGAGTCCAACGAACACCGGGGAGCTGTTTTTT. This sequence encodes CASGSPTNTGELFF.